This TCR beta chain emerged from a study of blood T cell repertoires in COVID-19. Background on the study: The United States, Italy and Spain supplied acute and convalescent COVID-19 samples.

Authors' analysis steps: It was from reference gene primer amplification that nucleated cell counts were estimated. Libraries were prepared by immunoSEQ multiplex PCR; TCRdb keeps only in-frame clonotypes and omits some of them. V and J calls and clone size follow that table, whereas D and trimming were derived from the DNA. The table records approximately 290,000 clones, 75% to 90% of them present only once. The specimen sequenced was peripheral blood. The TCR was taken from a man in his late teens or twenties with active or convalescent COVID-19.

The CDR3 nucleotides read TGTGCCAGCAGTTACTCACATAGGAGGGGTGGCAATGAGCAGTTCTTC. Translating it yields CASSYSHRRGGNEQFF. The chain employs TRBV6-5 and TRBJ2-1, with D possibly matching TRBD2 (6 bases). Germline V gene lookup returns CDR1 MNHEY and CDR2 SVGAGI. V dropped 0 bases and J dropped 6 bases, with 15 bases sitting between them. CDR3 length equals 16 residues.